This T cell receptor beta chain was obtained from a study of brain T cells in children with intractable seizures. CDR1 is LNHDA and CDR2 is SQIVND in the germline V gene (reference sequence). V gave up 5 bases and J gave up 1 base, with 5 bases separating them. The CDR3 sequence is 12 residues long. A word on this clone: Its antigen is as yet unknown.

Time point noted: blood from clinic visit 5 months post-surgery; TSC patient then seizure free. Patients received at least one anti-epileptic drug before surgery. Study outcomes and limitations: HCMV serostatus was not known, and viral specificity came from CDR3 similarity only. Clones missing pre-surgery may reflect undersampling of that blood sample.

Repertoires were generated with immunoSEQ multiplex PCR, while TCRdb's copy carries only in-frame clones and drops some. The sample yields hundreds of thousands of clones, nearly 95% seen once. This receptor was obtained from a boy younger than two with tuberous sclerosis and intractable seizures. Sequenced here: peripheral blood, sampled approximately 5 months after surgery. The chain links TRBV19 to TRBJ2-5; unclear D gene. The CDR3 here is CASSEAQETQYF. In nucleotides, the CDR3 is TGTGCCAGTAGTGAGGCCCAAGAGACCCAGTACTTC.